The 7 T cell receptor beta chains presented below share a single source sample, sequenced in a study of radiation and T cells in renal cell carcinoma. The repertoire was sequenced with immunoSEQ multiplex PCR; TCRdb's copy has only in-frame clones and lacks some. The profile shows more than 75,000 clones, 70% to 85% of them singletons. As for time point: baseline pretreatment blood. Specified treatment: 15 Gy SBRT to primary tumor, nephrectomy 4 weeks later. The sample consisted of blood, taken from a patient whose treatment included radiotherapy and nephrectomy. The receptors shown here come from a man in his sixties with renal cell carcinoma.

The V call is TRBV25-1, the J call TRBJ2-1; D gene unclear. This CDR3 has 15 residues. Trimming removed 3 bases at V and 2 bases at J, with 11 bases between. CDR1 is MGHDK and CDR2 is SYGVNS in the germline V gene. In DNA, the CDR3 is TGTGCCAGCAGTGAGGCAGGCGGTACCTACAATGAGCAGTTCTTC. Translating it yields CASSEAGGTYNEQFF.

This clone occurred a few times. The same CDR3 is also encoded by other DNA sequences in this sample. The rearrangement joins TRBV5-1 to TRBJ2-7, with 7 nucleotides matching TRBD1. Germline CDR1 is SGHRS and CDR2 is YFSETQ. V gave up 4 bases and J gave up 1 base; unmatched junction bases: 8. CDR3 length: 15 residues. CDR3 DNA: TGCGCCAGCAGCCAACGGGGACAGCCGTCCTACGAGCAGTACTTC. This codes for CASSQRGQPSYEQYF.

V and J are TRBV21-1 and TRBJ2-7; the table's D call of TRBD2 was not tested on the DNA. TRBV21-1 is listed as a pseudogene. The CDR3 has 16 amino acids. The CDR3 loop reads CASSKGGLAGDDEQYF. The CDR3 nucleotides read TGTGCCAGCAGCAAAGGTGGCCTAGCGGGAGATGACGAGCAGTACTTC.

The chain uses TRBV6-1 and TRBJ2-2; D uncertain. This CDR3 is built from 14 residues. Germline V gives CDR1 MNHNS, CDR2 SASEGT. The V gene lost 4 bases and the J gene lost 2 bases, with 8 bases spanning the gap. The CDR3 bases are TGTGCCAGCAGTGGACTGCTCAACACCGGGGAGCTGTTTTTT. Residues: CASSGLLNTGELFF.

This rearrangement joins TRBV30 to TRBJ1-4; no definite D call. CDR3 size: 12 residues. CDR1 and CDR2 from the germline V gene are GTSNPN and SVGIG (reference sequence). V lost 1 base and J 4 bases, leaving 4 bases between the germline ends. The CDR3 region is CAWSGINEKLFF. The DNA of the CDR3 is TGTGCCTGGAGTGGAATTAATGAAAAACTGTTTTTT.

This clone was counted once. This rearrangement joins TRBV10-3 to TRBJ2-5, with D possibly being TRBD1 or TRBD2 (5 bases each). The assigned J gene may be wrong: the sequence end matches TRBJ2-7 better. This CDR3 has 16 amino acids. Germline V gene lookup returns CDR1 ENHRY and CDR2 SYGVKD. CDR3 DNA sequence: TGTGCCATCCAGACCGGAGGCTCCCAGGGAGCCTACGAGCAGTACTTC. It is translated as CAIQTGGSQGAYEQYF.

The chain joins TRBV9 to TRBJ2-5; 10 bases agree with TRBD1. Germline V gene sequence: CDR1 SGDLS, CDR2 YYNGEE. With 3 bases clipped from V and 4 bases from J, the junction kept 6 bases outside the gene matches. The CDR3 covers 15 residues. CDR3 protein: CASSAPGQGRETQYF. CDR3 sequence (DNA): TGTGCCAGCAGCGCCCCGGGACAGGGGAGAGAGACCCAGTACTTC.